This entry concerns a single T cell receptor beta chain. Its cognate antigen is unknown. The data were taken from a study of T cell repertoires in cytomegalovirus infection. Study as a whole: Both recently identified HLA-C-restricted and well-studied HLA-B-restricted CMV epitopes were used in the study.

The ends lost 4 bases at V and 5 bases at J; junction bases unmatched: 9. The CDR3 consists of 15 residues. Per germline, CDR1 SGHRS and CDR2 YFSETQ. Regarding the study as a whole: The ex vivo response showed dominance by HLA-C-restricted CMV-specific TCR beta clonotypes. Cumulative frequency (of public TCR beta family members) identified carriers of CMV plus the relevant HLA.

TCRdb ran MiXCR on the reads and lists one entry per CDR3 protein. The sample holds some 150,000 distinct CDR3 sequences, 32% seen once. The specimen comprised CD8+ T cells from cultured PBMCs, sampled from culture after CMV antigen stimulation. The chain has TRBV5-1 and TRBJ1-1; 9 bases are shared with TRBD1. The sequence came from a human donor in good health (CMV status not recorded). Some clones in this sample may be carry-over from other donors' samples. CDR3 protein: CASSGGQGYWTEAFF. The CDR3 DNA reads as TGCGCCAGCAGCGGGGGACAGGGCTATTGGACTGAAGCTTTCTTT. Drawing the rest from reference TRBV5-1 and TRBJ1-1, the complete variable domain is KAGVTQTPRYLIKTRGQQVTLSCSPISGHRSVSWYQQTPGQGLQFLFEYFSETQRNKGNFPGRFSGRQFSNSRSEMNVSTLELGDSALYLCASSGGQGYWTEAFFGQGTRLTVV.